Listed below are T cell receptor beta chains from one sample, sequenced in a study of blood T cell repertoires in COVID-19. The repertoire was sequenced with immunoSEQ multiplex PCR; TCRdb's copy has only in-frame clones and lacks some. The sample contains around 47,000 clones, under 90% of which appear only once. The sample comprised peripheral blood. The receptors shown here come from a man of 80 years or more with active or convalescent COVID-19. Each CDR3 is given with its conserved first and last residue. The D gene is left open where the match is weak. Clone size appears in some rows only: once, few, many, or a class for an expanded clone.

TRBJ2-7 | 14 | TRBV7-2 | NA | TRBD2 | CASSLAGGTYEQYF | TGTGCCAGCAGCCTAGCGGGAGGCACCTACGAGCAGTACTTC
TRBJ2-6 | 18 | TRBV7-2 | NA | NA | CASSLYRPSSSGANVLTF | TGTGCCAGCAGCTTATACAGGCCCTCATCCTCTGGGGCCAACGTCCTGACTTTC
TRBJ1-1 | 13 | TRBV2 | NA | NA | CASLDRRNTEAFF | TGTGCCAGCCTGGACAGACGTAACACTGAAGCTTTCTTT
TRBJ1-6 | 15 | TRBV10-3 | NA | NA | CAIQQGSPYNSPLHF | TGTGCCATACAACAGGGATCACCCTATAATTCACCCCTCCACTTT
TRBJ1-3 | 14 | TRBV19 | NA | NA | CASMRGDSGNTIYF | TGTGCCAGTATGCGGGGGGACTCTGGAAACACCATATATTTT
TRBJ2-1 | 14 | TRBV11-2 | NA | NA | CASSLDLPSDEQFF | TGTGCCAGCAGCTTAGATCTCCCAAGCGATGAGCAGTTCTTC
TRBJ1-4 | 13 | TRBV12-3/TRBV12-4 | NA | TRBD1 | CASSSQGGEKLFF | TGTGCCAGCAGTTCTCAGGGGGGTGAAAAACTGTTTTTT
TRBJ1-5 | 15 | TRBV28 | NA | TRBD1 | CASSGGQGGNQPQHF | TGTGCCAGCAGTGGGGGACAGGGCGGGAATCAGCCCCAGCATTTT
TRBJ2-7 | 12 | TRBV30 | NA | NA | CAWRRAVYEQYF | TGTGCCTGGAGGAGGGCGGTCTACGAGCAGTACTTC
TRBJ1-1 | 14 | TRBV10-2 | NA | TRBD1 | CASSRGTGWTEAFF | TGCGCCAGCAGTCGAGGGACAGGGTGGACTGAAGCTTTCTTT
TRBJ1-5 | 14 | TRBV5-1 | NA | TRBD1 | CASSPGTGDQPQHF | TGCGCCAGCAGCCCCGGGACAGGCGATCAGCCCCAGCATTTT
TRBJ1-2 | 15 | TRBV10-3 | NA | TRBD1 | CAISEGGQGARGYTF | TGTGCCATCAGTGAGGGAGGGCAGGGGGCGCGGGGCTACACCTTC
TRBJ2-3 | 16 | TRBV19 | NA | NA | CASSIGPGAGTDTQYF | TGTGCCAGTAGTATAGGTCCAGGGGCAGGAACAGATACGCAGTATTTT
TRBJ2-5 | 13 | TRBV6-5 | NA | NA | CASSNLGLGGDDF | TGTGCCAGCAGTAATCTAGGCCTAGGAGGAGACGACTTC
TRBJ1-1 | 12 | TRBV7-2 | NA | NA | CASSLPPAEAFF | TGTGCCAGCAGCTTACCTCCCGCTGAAGCTTTCTTT
TRBJ2-1 | 14 | TRBV5-5 | NA | NA | CASSTPSGYNEQFF | TGTGCCAGCAGCACCCCAAGCGGATACAATGAGCAGTTCTTC
TRBJ2-2 | 13 | TRBV7-2 | NA | NA | CASSRRGSGELFF | TGTGCCAGCAGCCGCCGGGGTTCCGGGGAGCTGTTTTTT
TRBJ1-6 | 16 | TRBV28 | NA | TRBD1 | CASSLTGGRYNSPLHF | TGTGCCAGCAGTTTGACAGGGGGCAGGTATAATTCACCCCTCCACTTT
TRBJ2-7 | 17 | TRBV30 | NA | TRBD2 | CAWSVRSGGAGGYEQYF | TGTGCCTGGAGTGTTCGGAGCGGGGGGGCCGGGGGGTACGAGCAGTACTTC
TRBJ2-3 | 14 | TRBV7-9 | NA | TRBD2 | CASSSSGKPDTQYF | TGTGCCAGCAGTTCCAGCGGGAAGCCAGATACGCAGTATTTT
TRBJ2-1 | 15 | TRBV24-1 | NA | TRBD2 | CATSDSSGIYNEQFF | TGTGCCACCAGTGATAGTAGCGGGATCTACAATGAGCAGTTCTTC
TRBJ2-3 | 15 | TRBV6-5 | NA | NA | CASSPGGTAADTQYF | TGTGCCAGCAGTCCGGGGGGGACAGCCGCAGATACGCAGTATTTT
TRBJ1-2 | 13 | TRBV6-5 | NA | TRBD1 | CASQGGAGYGYTF | TGTGCCTCCCAAGGGGGCGCGGGCTATGGCTACACCTTC
TRBJ1-4 | 14 | TRBV2 | NA | TRBD1 | CASRRQGDWEKLFF | TGTGCCAGCAGACGACAGGGGGATTGGGAAAAACTGTTTTTT
TRBJ1-5 | 13 | TRBV7-9 | NA | NA | CASSNQGGQPQHF | TGTGCCAGCAGCAATCAAGGCGGACAGCCCCAGCATTTT
TRBJ1-5 | 15 | TRBV19 | NA | NA | CASSIAGGLGQPQHF | TGTGCCAGTAGTATAGCGGGGGGCTTGGGTCAGCCCCAGCATTTT
TRBJ2-2 | 16 | TRBV7-2 | NA | NA | CASNPSTSGNTGELFF | TGTGCCAGCAACCCCTCGACATCCGGGAACACCGGGGAGCTGTTTTTT
TRBJ1-4 | 16 | TRBV10-3 | NA | TRBD1 | CATRTGQSTVNEKLFF | TGTGCCACCCGGACAGGGCAGTCGACGGTCAATGAAAAACTGTTTTTT
TRBJ2-1 | 13 | TRBV30 | NA | TRBD1 | CAWSPGTGNEQFF | TGTGCCTGGAGTCCCGGGACAGGCAATGAGCAGTTCTTC
TRBJ2-5 | 13 | TRBV19 | once | NA | CASSIPSQETQYF | TGTGCCAGTAGTATCCCCAGTCAAGAGACCCAGTACTTC
TRBJ1-6 | 14 | TRBV5-4 | few | NA | CASSLAGSMSPLHF | TGTGCCAGCAGCTTGGCGGGGTCAATGTCACCCCTCCACTTT
TRBJ1-4 | 11 | TRBV30 | few | NA | CAWNQREKLFF | TGTGCCTGGAATCAACGGGAAAAACTGTTTTTT
TRBJ1-4 | 15 | TRBV28 | NA | TRBD1 | CASSRQGTPNEKLFF | TGTGCCAGCAGTAGACAGGGGACACCTAATGAAAAACTGTTTTTT
TRBJ2-3 | 16 | TRBV18 | NA | NA | CASSPNQRTRGDTQYF | TGTGCCAGCTCACCCAATCAACGGACTCGGGGAGATACGCAGTATTTT
TRBJ2-1 | 16 | TRBV5-1 | NA | TRBD2 | CASSTRLAGPYNEQFF | TGCGCCAGCAGCACCCGACTAGCGGGGCCTTACAATGAGCAGTTCTTC
TRBJ1-2 | 15 | TRBV6-6 | NA | NA | CASSPLGRGPYGYTF | TGTGCCAGCAGTCCCTTAGGGCGGGGGCCCTATGGCTACACCTTC
TRBJ2-7 | 12 | TRBV29-1 | NA | TRBD1 | CSVGGQDREQYF | TGCAGCGTTGGGGGACAGGATCGCGAGCAGTACTTC
TRBJ2-5 | 15 | TRBV5-1 | NA | NA | CASSLESPPRETQYF | TGCGCCAGCAGCTTGGAATCACCTCCCCGGGAGACCCAGTACTTC
TRBJ2-3 | 14 | TRBV6-5 | NA | TRBD2 | CASSSGGRTDTQYF | TGTGCCAGCTCGAGCGGGGGGCGAACAGATACGCAGTATTTT
TRBJ1-2 | 15 | TRBV5-1 | NA | NA | CASSLVAGPGYGYTF | TGCGCCAGCAGCTTGGTTGCGGGGCCGGGGTATGGCTACACCTTC
TRBJ2-3 | 16 | TRBV2 | NA | TRBD1 | CASSILGGQNTDTQYF | TGTGCCAGCAGTATATTAGGGGGACAGAACACAGATACGCAGTATTTT